These T cell receptor beta chains were read from a single sample in a study of blood T cell repertoires in COVID-19. Sequencing used immunoSEQ multiplex PCR; TCRdb keeps in-frame clones, though not all of them. The table lists some 250,000 clones, around four fifths of them singletons. The specimen sequenced was peripheral blood. All receptors derive from a man older than 75 with acute or convalescent COVID-19. Each CDR3 is given with its conserved first and last residue. D genes are given only for firm matches. Expanded clones are given a class, and other clones once, few, many or no size at all.

abundance | d_gene | j_gene | v_gene | CDR3aa | CDR3nt
- | - | TRBJ2-7 | TRBV28 | CASTSGTSYSYEQYF | TGTGCCAGCACCTCCGGGACATCGTACTCCTACGAGCAGTACTTC
- | - | TRBJ1-3 | TRBV5-6 | CASSKHGGGNTIYF | TGTGCCAGCAGCAAACACGGAGGTGGAAACACCATATATTTT
few | TRBD1 | TRBJ2-1 | TRBV13 | CASSPAQGLNNEQFF | TGTGCCAGCAGCCCAGCACAGGGGCTAAACAATGAGCAGTTCTTC
- | TRBD1 | TRBJ2-7 | TRBV11-2 | CASSSRGTGLDEQYF | TGTGCCAGCAGCTCCCGCGGGACAGGTCTCGACGAGCAGTACTTC
- | - | TRBJ1-3 | TRBV10-3 | CAISLGTPEAGNTIYF | TGTGCCATCAGTCTCGGGACACCGGAGGCGGGAAACACCATATATTTT
- | - | TRBJ1-1 | TRBV5-4 | CASSLGQMNTEAFF | TGTGCCAGCAGCTTGGGACAGATGAACACTGAAGCTTTCTTT
- | - | TRBJ1-2 | TRBV5-1 | CASSWNPGAGDGYTF | TGCGCCAGCAGCTGGAACCCCGGGGCAGGGGATGGCTACACCTTC
- | TRBD1 | TRBJ1-1 | TRBV6-5 | CASSSTDRANTEAFF | TGTGCCAGCAGTTCTACCGACAGGGCTAACACTGAAGCTTTCTTT
- | - | TRBJ1-5 | TRBV12-3/TRBV12-4 | CARGYTSNQPQHF | TGTGCCAGGGGCTATACTTCGAATCAGCCCCAGCATTTT
once | - | TRBJ2-1 | TRBV12-3/TRBV12-4 | CASSFGGEQFF | TGTGCCAGCAGTTTTGGAGGTGAGCAGTTCTTC
- | - | TRBJ1-2 | TRBV27 | CASSSGANYGYTF | TGTGCCAGCAGTTCCGGAGCTAACTATGGCTACACCTTC
- | TRBD1 | TRBJ1-4 | TRBV18 | CASSPRTGRMEEKLFF | TGTGCCAGCTCACCCCGGACAGGGAGGATGGAGGAAAAACTGTTTTTT
- | - | TRBJ2-7 | TRBV5-1 | CASSFTTTGPIYEQYF | TGCGCCAGCAGCTTCACCACTACAGGGCCCATCTACGAGCAGTACTTC
- | TRBD2 | TRBJ2-5 | TRBV2 | CASDGTSTSETQYF | TGTGCCAGCGACGGGACTAGCACGTCAGAGACCCAGTACTTC
- | TRBD1 | TRBJ2-7 | TRBV28 | CASSRQGPEQYF | TGTGCCAGCAGCCGACAGGGCCCCGAGCAGTACTTC
few | - | TRBJ2-3 | TRBV15 | CATSREGRVTDTQYF | TGTGCCACCAGCAGAGAAGGCAGGGTTACAGATACGCAGTATTTT
- | - | TRBJ1-2 | TRBV27 | CASREDNYGYTF | TGTGCCAGTAGGGAGGATAACTATGGCTACACCTTC
- | - | TRBJ2-3 | TRBV2 | CASSPLEDTQYF | TGTGCCAGCAGTCCACTAGAAGATACGCAGTATTTT
once | - | TRBJ2-3 | TRBV19 | CASTLQVGDTQYF | TGTGCCAGTACGTTACAGGTGGGGGATACGCAGTATTTT
few | TRBD2 | TRBJ2-5 | TRBV11-2 | CASSRLAGHQETQYF | TGTGCCAGCAGCAGACTAGCGGGGCATCAAGAGACCCAGTACTTC
few | - | TRBJ1-3 | TRBV28 | CASSPERGSGNTIYF | TGTGCCAGCAGTCCTGAGCGGGGCTCTGGAAACACCATATATTTT
- | - | TRBJ1-2 | TRBV30 | CAWSVLDLSGYTF | TGTGCCTGGAGTGTACTTGACTTGTCCGGCTACACCTTC
- | TRBD1 | TRBJ1-5 | TRBV19 | CASSRLTGVGQPQHF | TGTGCCAGTAGTAGGCTGACAGGGGTAGGTCAGCCCCAGCATTTT
- | TRBD2 | TRBJ2-5 | TRBV2 | CASTSGLAGETQYF | TGTGCCAGCACCTCCGGACTAGCGGGGGAGACCCAGTACTTC
few | - | TRBJ1-2 | TRBV7-9 | CASSPGTAAGYTF | TGTGCCAGCAGTCCCGGAACAGCGGCTGGCTACACCTTC
- | - | TRBJ1-4 | TRBV6-2/TRBV6-3 | CASSHPGATVNEKLFF | TGTGCCAGCAGTCACCCAGGGGCGACCGTTAATGAAAAACTGTTTTTT
- | - | TRBJ2-2 | TRBV19 | CASSSSRGRNTGELFF | TGTGCCAGTAGTTCCAGCAGGGGTAGGAACACCGGGGAGCTGTTTTTT
- | TRBD1 | TRBJ2-7 | TRBV11-2 | CASSYRQGLSYEQYF | TGTGCCAGCAGCTACCGACAGGGCCTCTCCTACGAGCAGTACTTC
- | TRBD1 | TRBJ1-5 | TRBV5-1 | CASSLGAQGGNQPQHF | TGCGCCAGCAGCTTGGGTGCACAGGGGGGTAATCAGCCCCAGCATTTT
- | TRBD1 | TRBJ2-5 | TRBV19 | CASSIGGGDRPWKAQYF | TGTGCCAGTAGTATTGGGGGCGGGGACAGGCCTTGGAAGGCCCAGTACTTC
- | - | TRBJ2-5 | TRBV5-1 | CASSYQDQETQYF | TGCGCCAGCAGCTATCAGGACCAAGAGACCCAGTACTTC
- | TRBD1 | TRBJ1-1 | TRBV7-8 | CASSSTGENTEAFF | TGTGCCAGCAGCTCGACAGGGGAGAACACTGAAGCTTTCTTT
- | TRBD1 | TRBJ1-2 | TRBV11-2 | CASSARQGLGYTF | TGTGCCAGCAGCGCCCGACAGGGTCTAGGCTACACCTTC
- | TRBD2 | TRBJ2-4 | TRBV11-2 | CASSLERESIQYF | TGTGCCAGCAGCTTGGAGCGGGAGAGCATTCAGTACTTC
few | - | TRBJ1-5 | TRBV15 | CATSNPAGNQPQHF | TGTGCCACCAGCAATCCGGCGGGGAATCAGCCCCAGCATTTT
- | - | TRBJ1-5 | TRBV6-5 | CASSPLDRDQPQHF | TGTGCCAGCAGCCCACTGGACAGAGATCAGCCCCAGCATTTT
few | TRBD2 | TRBJ2-5 | TRBV6-5 | CASSQGLAGETQYF | TGTGCCAGCAGCCAGGGACTAGCCGGTGAGACCCAGTACTTC
- | - | TRBJ2-7 | TRBV10-3 | CATGQAAGYEQYF | TGTGCCACGGGCCAAGCGGCGGGCTACGAGCAGTACTTC
- | - | TRBJ2-7 | TRBV5-1 | CASSLPQGTEQYF | TGCGCCAGCAGCTTACCTCAGGGTACCGAGCAGTACTTC
once | - | TRBJ2-3 | TRBV27 | CASSATRLDTQYF | TGTGCCAGCAGTGCGACTAGATTAGATACGCAGTATTTT
- | - | TRBJ2-3 | TRBV5-4 | CASSAGTSSTDTQYF | TGTGCCAGCAGCGCCGGTACTAGTTCCACAGATACGCAGTATTTT
- | - | TRBJ2-2 | TRBV7-3 | CASSLNSIGELFF | TGTGCCAGCAGCTTAAACAGTATCGGGGAGCTGTTTTTT
- | TRBD2 | TRBJ2-3 | TRBV7-8 | CASSPWSGRKTDTQYF | TGTGCCAGCAGCCCTTGGAGCGGGAGGAAAACAGATACGCAGTATTTT
- | - | TRBJ2-6 | TRBV3-1/TRBV3-2 | CASSSISVGANVLTF | TGTGCCAGCAGCTCCATCTCGGTTGGGGCCAACGTCCTGACTTTC
- | - | TRBJ2-2 | TRBV6-4 | CASSDSSLDTGELFF | TGTGCCAGCAGTGACTCGAGTTTAGACACCGGGGAGCTGTTTTTT
few | - | TRBJ1-5 | TRBV29-1 | CSGATGNQPQHF | TGCAGCGGTGCGACAGGCAATCAGCCCCAGCATTTT
- | TRBD2 | TRBJ2-3 | TRBV12-3/TRBV12-4 | CASSRTMAGDYF | TGTGCCAGCAGTCGGACTATGGCGGGGGACTATTTT